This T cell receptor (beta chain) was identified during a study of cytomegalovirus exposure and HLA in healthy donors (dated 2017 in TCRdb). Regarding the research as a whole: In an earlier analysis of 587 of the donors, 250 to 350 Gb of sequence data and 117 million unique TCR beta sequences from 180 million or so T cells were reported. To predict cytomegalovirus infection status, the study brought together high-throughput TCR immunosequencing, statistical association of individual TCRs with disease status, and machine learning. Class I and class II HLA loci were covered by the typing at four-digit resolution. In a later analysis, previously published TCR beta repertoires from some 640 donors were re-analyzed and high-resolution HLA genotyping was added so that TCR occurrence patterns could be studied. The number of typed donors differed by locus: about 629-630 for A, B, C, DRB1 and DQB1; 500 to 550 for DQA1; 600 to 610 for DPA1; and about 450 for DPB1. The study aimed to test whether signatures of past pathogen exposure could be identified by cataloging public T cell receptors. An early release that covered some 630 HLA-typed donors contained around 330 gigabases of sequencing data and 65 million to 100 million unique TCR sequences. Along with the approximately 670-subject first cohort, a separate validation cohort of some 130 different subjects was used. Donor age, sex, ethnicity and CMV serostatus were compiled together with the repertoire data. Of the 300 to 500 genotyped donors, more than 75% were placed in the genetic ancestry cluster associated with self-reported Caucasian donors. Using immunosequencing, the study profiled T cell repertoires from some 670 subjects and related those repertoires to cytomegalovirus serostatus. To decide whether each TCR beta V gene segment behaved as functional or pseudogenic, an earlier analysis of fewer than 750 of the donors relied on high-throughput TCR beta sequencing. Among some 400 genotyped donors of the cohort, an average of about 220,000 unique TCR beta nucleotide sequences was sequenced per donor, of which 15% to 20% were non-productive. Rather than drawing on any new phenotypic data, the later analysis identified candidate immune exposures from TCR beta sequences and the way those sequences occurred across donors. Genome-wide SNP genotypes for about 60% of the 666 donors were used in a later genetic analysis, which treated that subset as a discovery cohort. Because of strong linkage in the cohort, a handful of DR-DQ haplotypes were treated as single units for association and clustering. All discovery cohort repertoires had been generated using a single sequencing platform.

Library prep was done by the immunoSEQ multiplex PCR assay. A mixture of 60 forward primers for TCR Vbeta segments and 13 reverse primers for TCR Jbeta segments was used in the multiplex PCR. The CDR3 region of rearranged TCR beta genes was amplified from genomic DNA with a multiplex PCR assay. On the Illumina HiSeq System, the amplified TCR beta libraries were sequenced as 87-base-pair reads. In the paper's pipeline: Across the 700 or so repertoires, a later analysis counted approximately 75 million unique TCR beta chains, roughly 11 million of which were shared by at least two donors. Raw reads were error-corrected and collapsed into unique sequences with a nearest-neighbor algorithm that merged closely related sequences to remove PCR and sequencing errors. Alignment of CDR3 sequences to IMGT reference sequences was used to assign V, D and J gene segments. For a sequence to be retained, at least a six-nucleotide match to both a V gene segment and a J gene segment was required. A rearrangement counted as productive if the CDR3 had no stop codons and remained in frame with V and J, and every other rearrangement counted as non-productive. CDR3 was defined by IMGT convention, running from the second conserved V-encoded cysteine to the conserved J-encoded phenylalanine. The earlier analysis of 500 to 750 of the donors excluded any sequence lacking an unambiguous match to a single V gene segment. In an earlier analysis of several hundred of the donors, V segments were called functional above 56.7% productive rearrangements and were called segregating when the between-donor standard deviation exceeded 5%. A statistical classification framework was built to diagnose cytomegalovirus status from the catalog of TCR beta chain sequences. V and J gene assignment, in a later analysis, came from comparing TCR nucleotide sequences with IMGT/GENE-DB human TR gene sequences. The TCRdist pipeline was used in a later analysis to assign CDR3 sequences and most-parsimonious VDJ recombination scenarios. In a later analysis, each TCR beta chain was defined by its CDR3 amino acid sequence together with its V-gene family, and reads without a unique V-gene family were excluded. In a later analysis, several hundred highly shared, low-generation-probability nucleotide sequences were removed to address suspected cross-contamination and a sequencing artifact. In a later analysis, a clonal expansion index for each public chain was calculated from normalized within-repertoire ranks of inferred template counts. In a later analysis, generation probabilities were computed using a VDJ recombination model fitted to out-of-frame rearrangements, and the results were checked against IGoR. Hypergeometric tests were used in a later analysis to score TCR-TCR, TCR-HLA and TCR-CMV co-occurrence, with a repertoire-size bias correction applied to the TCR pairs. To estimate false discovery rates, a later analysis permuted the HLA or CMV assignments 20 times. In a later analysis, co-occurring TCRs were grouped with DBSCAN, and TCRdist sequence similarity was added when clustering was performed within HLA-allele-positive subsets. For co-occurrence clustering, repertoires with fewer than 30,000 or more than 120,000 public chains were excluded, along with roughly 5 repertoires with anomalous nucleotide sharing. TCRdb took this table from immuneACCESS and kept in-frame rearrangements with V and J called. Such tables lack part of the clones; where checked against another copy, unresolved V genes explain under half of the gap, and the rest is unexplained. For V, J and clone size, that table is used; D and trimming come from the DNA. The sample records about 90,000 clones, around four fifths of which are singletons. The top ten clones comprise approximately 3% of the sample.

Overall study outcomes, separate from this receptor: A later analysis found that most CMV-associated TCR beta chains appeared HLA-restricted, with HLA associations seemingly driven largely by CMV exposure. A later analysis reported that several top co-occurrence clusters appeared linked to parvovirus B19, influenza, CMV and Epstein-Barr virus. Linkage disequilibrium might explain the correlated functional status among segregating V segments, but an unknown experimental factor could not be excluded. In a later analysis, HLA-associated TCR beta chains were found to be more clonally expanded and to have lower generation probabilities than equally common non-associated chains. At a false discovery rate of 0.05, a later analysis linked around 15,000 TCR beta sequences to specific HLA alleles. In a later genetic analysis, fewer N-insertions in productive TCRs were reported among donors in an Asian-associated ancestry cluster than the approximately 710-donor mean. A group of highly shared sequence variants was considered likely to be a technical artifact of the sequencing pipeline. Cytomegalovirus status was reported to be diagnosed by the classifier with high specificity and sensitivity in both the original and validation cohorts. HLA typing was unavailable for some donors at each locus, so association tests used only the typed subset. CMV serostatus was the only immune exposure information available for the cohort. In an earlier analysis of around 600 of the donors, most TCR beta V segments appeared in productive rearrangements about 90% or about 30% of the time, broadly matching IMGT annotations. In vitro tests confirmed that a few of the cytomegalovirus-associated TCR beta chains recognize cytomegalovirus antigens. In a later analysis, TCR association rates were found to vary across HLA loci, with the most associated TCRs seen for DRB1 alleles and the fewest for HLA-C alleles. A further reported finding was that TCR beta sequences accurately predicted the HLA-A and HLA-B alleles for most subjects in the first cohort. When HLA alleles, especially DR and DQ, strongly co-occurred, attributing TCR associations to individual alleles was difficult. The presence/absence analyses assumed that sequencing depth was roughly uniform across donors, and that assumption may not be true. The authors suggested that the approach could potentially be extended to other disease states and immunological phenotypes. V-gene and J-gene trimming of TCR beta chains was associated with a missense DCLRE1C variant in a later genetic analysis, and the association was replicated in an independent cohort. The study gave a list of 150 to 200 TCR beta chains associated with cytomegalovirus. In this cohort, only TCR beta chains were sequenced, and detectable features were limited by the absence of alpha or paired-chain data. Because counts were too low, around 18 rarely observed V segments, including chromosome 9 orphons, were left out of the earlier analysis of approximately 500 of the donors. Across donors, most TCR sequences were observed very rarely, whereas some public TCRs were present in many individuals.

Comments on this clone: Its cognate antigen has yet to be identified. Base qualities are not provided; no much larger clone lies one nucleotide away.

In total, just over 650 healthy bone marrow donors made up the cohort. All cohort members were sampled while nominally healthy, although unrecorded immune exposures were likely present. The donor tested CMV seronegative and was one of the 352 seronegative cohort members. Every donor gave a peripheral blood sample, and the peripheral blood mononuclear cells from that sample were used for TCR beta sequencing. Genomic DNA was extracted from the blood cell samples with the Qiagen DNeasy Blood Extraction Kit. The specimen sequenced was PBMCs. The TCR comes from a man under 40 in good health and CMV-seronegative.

This receptor carries the CDR3 CASSKALSGNEQFF. The DNA sequence is TGTGCCAGCAGCAAAGCGCTTTCGGGGAATGAGCAGTTCTTC. The chain links TRBV21-1 with TRBJ2-1; the DNA was not compared with TRBD2, the D call given in the table. TRBV21-1 is reported as a pseudogene. Spanning cysteine to phenylalanine, the CDR3 consists of 14 amino acids. CDR3 DNA only is kept here, 42 bases in frame from base 1.